Presented here are 31 T cell receptor beta chains from one specimen sequenced in a study of CD8 T cells in ankylosing spondylitis. TCRdb fed the 5' RACE reads into MiXCR, producing one record per CDR3 protein. The table shows 250,000 to 400,000 distinct CDR3 sequences, with 11% occurring only once. The sequencing input was blood, either unsorted or a sorted T cell fraction (not recorded which). The source of these receptors is a female donor with ankylosing spondylitis or in good health (not recorded which).

This clonotype was picked up many times. CDR3 nucleotides: TGCAGTGCTAGAGATAAGCGGACCCCCTACAATGAGCAGTTCTTC. This translates into CSARDKRTPYNEQFF. The chain has TRBV20-1 and TRBJ2-1; D possibly corresponds to TRBD2 (5 bases). CDR1 and CDR2 from the germline V gene are DFQATT and SNEGSKA (reference sequence). Trimming pared 0 bases from V and 2 bases from J, leaving 11 bases between. There are 15 residues in the CDR3.

The J gene is TRBJ1-1, the V gene TRBV9; D possibly corresponds to TRBD1 (6 bases). From germline, CDR1 is SGDLS and CDR2 YYNGEE. The V gene lost 1 base and the J gene lost 4 bases, with 20 bases spanning the gap. There are 17 residues in the CDR3. The CDR3 nucleotides are TGTGCCAGCAGCGTATCCGCGGGAAGGGGGGCGACCACTGAAGCTTTCTTT. This translates into CASSVSAGRGATTEAFF.

The chain couples TRBV3-1 to TRBJ2-7; D is unclear. CDR1 is LGHDT, CDR2 YNNKEL, per germline (reference sequence). Trimming took 5 bases from V and 2 from J, leaving 10 bases between them. This CDR3 spans 13 amino acids. CDR3 amino acids: CASSVKGTYEQYF. The DNA of the CDR3 is TGTGCCAGCAGCGTGAAGGGAACCTACGAGCAGTACTTC.

This clonotype showed up just a few times. The chain is built from TRBV9 and TRBJ2-1, with D uncertain. V was pared by 0 bases and J by 8 bases, with 9 bases between. The CDR3 is made up of 13 amino acids. Germline CDR1 reads SGDLS; CDR2 reads YYNGEE. CDR3 in DNA: TGTGCCAGCAGCGTAGGTCCCACTTATGAGCAGTTCTTC. The encoded protein is CASSVGPTYEQFF.

This clonotype was seen repeatedly, ten times or more. V and J are TRBV6-5 and TRBJ1-6; D perhaps matches TRBD1 (5 bases). Trimming removed 4 bases at V and 7 bases at J, with 14 bases between. The germline CDR1 and CDR2 sequences are MNHEY and SVGAGI. This CDR3 has 15 residues. The CDR3, as DNA: TGTGCCAGCAGTTCCCCTCAGGGTAGGAATTCACCCCTCCACTTT. Amino acid sequence: CASSSPQGRNSPLHF.

This clonotype occurred a few times. The chain has TRBV12-3 or TRBV12-4 and TRBJ2-6; 13 bases fit TRBD2. J lost 2 bases, V lost 5 bases, and 3 bases had no gene match. This CDR3 has 17 amino acids. The DNA of the CDR3 is TGTGCCAGCAGTCCGGGACTAGCGGGAACTGGGGCCAACGTCCTGACTTTC. Encoded protein: CASSPGLAGTGANVLTF.

This clonotype was seen a handful of times. The chain is built from TRBV3-1 and TRBJ2-3; D gene uncertain. V lost 2 bases, J lost 5 bases, and 5 bases lay in between. There are 12 residues in the CDR3. Germline CDR1 LGHDT, CDR2 YNNKEL (reference sequence). For the CDR3, the DNA is TGTGCCAGCAGCCAACTAAGAGATACGCAGTATTTT. This encodes CASSQLRDTQYF.

This clonotype was detected many times. This chain connects TRBV20-1 to TRBJ2-3, with D possibly TRBD2 on 5 matching bases. This CDR3 spans 13 amino acids. The germline gives CDR1 DFQATT, CDR2 SNEGSKA (reference sequence). Trimming removed 4 bases from V and 3 bases from J, with 11 bases in between. The CDR3 DNA follows: TGCAGTGCTAAACTAGAGTCGACAGATACGCAGTATTTT. Translation gives CSAKLESTDTQYF.

Worth noting for this clonotype: With a much larger clone just one base away, this may be a read error. The genes are TRBV20-1 and TRBJ2-1; 9 bases align to TRBD1. This CDR3 spans 14 amino acids. J was trimmed by 5 bases and V by 4 bases; bases with no gene match: 6. Germline values: CDR1 DFQATT, CDR2 SNEGSKA (reference sequence). The CDR3 sequence: CSANRGPWDNEQFF. The CDR3, as DNA: TGCAGTGCTAACAGGGGGCCTTGGGACAATGAGCAGTTCTTC.

This clonotype was detected many times. The chain employs TRBV10-3 and TRBJ1-2; D is ambiguous. V lost 6 bases and J lost 6, with 14 bases in between. The CDR3 covers 13 residues. Germline V gene lookup returns CDR1 ENHRY and CDR2 SYGVKD. CDR3 sequence (DNA): TGTGCCATCAGCACCGACATGGGCGATGGCTACACCTTC. This codes for CAISTDMGDGYTF.

This chain connects TRBV20-1 to TRBJ2-1, with 16 nucleotides matching TRBD2. The germline V gene has CDR1 DFQATT and CDR2 SNEGSKA (reference sequence). The CDR3 has 17 residues. J gave up 7 bases and V 6 bases, and 12 bases lay outside the gene matches. The CDR3: CSAPGLAGGRGLNEQFF. The CDR3 DNA sequence: TGCAGTGCCCCGGGACTAGCGGGAGGGAGGGGCCTGAATGAGCAGTTCTTC.

The chain couples TRBV28 to TRBJ2-2; D ambiguous. This CDR3 region has 14 residues. V dropped 2 bases and J dropped 6 bases, with 10 bases sitting between them. Germline lookup yields CDR1 MDHEN and CDR2 SYDVKM. The CDR3 loop reads CASSLMIPPGELFF. The CDR3 coding sequence is TGTGCCAGCAGTTTAATGATTCCTCCCGGGGAGCTGTTTTTT.

This clonotype was found many times. The gene calls are TRBV7-8 and TRBJ1-2; D gene ambiguous. The CDR3 extends over 13 amino acids. Germline V CDR1 and CDR2: SGHVS, FQNEAQ. Trimming took off 1 base at V and 7 bases at J, with 10 bases between the two ends. CDR3 sequence (DNA): TGTGCCAGCAGCTTAGACGGGATTGCTGGCTACACCTTC. It yields the protein CASSLDGIAGYTF.

This clonotype was seen at least ten times. This chain uses TRBV9 with TRBJ2-1, with D unresolved. The V end was cut by 4 bases, the J end by 3 bases, with 17 bases between. The CDR3 sequence is 16 residues long. Germline V gives CDR1 SGDLS, CDR2 YYNGEE. CDR3 sequence (DNA): TGTGCCAGCAGCCCCCTTCAGAGGAGTCGCTACAATGAGCAGTTCTTC. It is translated as CASSPLQRSRYNEQFF.

The V call is TRBV7-9, the J call TRBJ1-2, with D possibly matching TRBD1 (5 bases). The CDR3 covers 14 residues. Per the germline V gene, CDR1 is SEHNR and CDR2 is FQNEAQ (reference sequence). V dropped 2 bases and J dropped 8 bases, with 15 bases sitting between them. The CDR3 sequence is CASSLSGGDGGYTF. The CDR3 nucleotides read TGTGCCAGCAGCTTATCGGGGGGTGATGGGGGCTACACCTTC.

J is TRBJ2-3 and V is TRBV7-2; unclear D gene. V lost 1 base and J lost 2, with 10 bases in between. CDR1 is SGHTA, CDR2 FQGNSA, per germline. The CDR3 is made up of 15 amino acids. The DNA for the CDR3 is TGTGCCAGCAGCTTAGTCTGGCTACCCACAGATACGCAGTATTTT. Protein: CASSLVWLPTDTQYF.

This clonotype came up many times. The rearrangement uses TRBV6-5 and TRBJ2-1, with no clear D. V lost 6 bases, J lost 4 bases, and 10 bases lay in between. The length of the CDR3 is 13 residues. Germline V gene data show CDR1 as MNHEY and CDR2 as SVGAGI. CDR3 in DNA: TGTGCCAGCAGATATAATCAGTACAATGAGCAGTTCTTC. It specifies CASRYNQYNEQFF.

This clonotype has at least ten counts. This rearrangement joins TRBV20-1 to TRBJ1-6; D is unresolved. V lost 2 bases and J lost 6, with 11 bases in between. The CDR3 sequence is 14 residues long. Germline values: CDR1 DFQATT, CDR2 SNEGSKA (reference sequence). The DNA for the CDR3 is TGCAGTGCTAGACGGCAGGCGCTTAATTCACCCCTCCACTTT. It translates to CSARRQALNSPLHF.

The chain couples TRBV10-3 to TRBJ2-1; 8 nucleotides agree with TRBD1. The germline CDR1 and CDR2 sequences are ENHRY and SYGVKD. CDR3 length equals 14 residues. The trim removed 7 bases at V and 4 bases at J, leaving 6 bases unmatched. CDR3 protein: CAIKGQANYNEQFF. In DNA form, the CDR3 reads TGTGCCATCAAGGGACAGGCGAATTACAATGAGCAGTTCTTC.

Only a few counts were recorded for this clonotype. The V and J genes are TRBV5-1 and TRBJ2-5; 8 bases are shared with TRBD1. This CDR3 contains 14 residues. The germline CDR1 and CDR2 sequences are SGHRS and YFSETQ. V lost 4 bases, J lost 5 bases, and 7 bases stayed unmatched. CDR3 DNA: TGCGCCAGCAGCCTTCCGACAGGGGCGGAGACCCAGTACTTC. This sequence encodes CASSLPTGAETQYF.

The chain combines TRBV2 with TRBJ1-5, with D possibly matching TRBD1 (5 bases). CDR1 is SNHLY and CDR2 is FYNNEI in the germline V gene. V was trimmed by 3 bases and J by 9 bases, leaving 15 bases between them. This CDR3 has 14 amino acids. CDR3 bases: TGTGCCAGCAGTGACGGGACCGGTCCTGGGCCCCAGCATTTT. This encodes CASSDGTGPGPQHF.

Ten or more counts support this clonotype. V usage is TRBV20-1 and J usage is TRBJ1-5; D possibly corresponds to TRBD1 (5 bases). The CDR3 covers 13 residues. V was clipped by 6 bases and J by 1 base, with 10 bases between them. Germline lookup yields CDR1 DFQATT and CDR2 SNEGSKA (reference sequence). CDR3 coding DNA: TGCAGTGCCCACGGGGCGAGCAATCAGCCCCAGCATTTT. It yields the protein CSAHGASNQPQHF.

This clonotype was picked up many times. The V call is TRBV6-2 or TRBV6-3, the J call TRBJ2-7; tentatively, D is TRBD1 (6 bases). The CDR3 contains 14 residues. Trimming cost V 10 bases and J 6 bases, with 22 bases left between them. Germline CDR1 reads MNHEY; CDR2 reads SVGEGT. Here the CDR3 DNA reads TGTGCCACCCAGCGACAGGACCGCGTCGTCGAGCAGTACTTC. This sequence encodes CATQRQDRVVEQYF.

The chain combines TRBV4-1 with TRBJ2-2; D may be TRBD1 (6 bases). The CDR3 is made up of 16 amino acids. Germline CDR1 is MGHRA and CDR2 is YSYEKL. Trimming took 4 bases from V and 1 from J, leaving 13 bases between them. The CDR3 coding sequence is TGCGCCAGCAGCCCGACAGGCCAGGGGAACACCGGGGAGCTGTTTTTT. This translates into CASSPTGQGNTGELFF.

Ten or more counts support this clonotype. The rearrangement joins TRBV10-3 to TRBJ2-1; D possibly uses TRBD1 or TRBD2 (5 bases each). V was shortened by 5 bases and J by 1 base, with 15 bases between the two germline ends. The CDR3 consists of 16 residues. The germline V gene has CDR1 ENHRY and CDR2 SYGVKD. CDR3 sequence reads: CAISWGEGLSYNEQFF. The DNA of the CDR3 is TGTGCCATCAGTTGGGGCGAGGGGCTGTCCTACAATGAGCAGTTCTTC.

This clonotype was recorded at least ten times. The V and J genes are TRBV12-3 or TRBV12-4 and TRBJ1-3, with D possibly matching TRBD1 (5 bases). V was shortened by 6 bases and J by 9 bases, with 12 bases between the two germline ends. This CDR3 region has 12 residues. The CDR3: CASSLWGGTIYF. The DNA of the CDR3 is TGTGCCAGCAGCCTCTGGGGCGGCACCATATATTTT.

This clonotype was detected only a few times. V is TRBV15 and J is TRBJ1-2; no clear D gene. This CDR3 has 14 amino acids. Trimming left V 1 base short and J 4 bases short, with 10 bases between. CDR1 LNHNV and CDR2 YYDKDF come from the germline V gene (reference sequence). The CDR3 sequence: CATSRAAGGYGYTF. In nucleotides, the CDR3 is TGTGCCACCAGCAGAGCGGCAGGAGGCTATGGCTACACCTTC.

This clonotype was detected only a few times. V usage is TRBV5-1 and J usage is TRBJ2-1; 9 bases fit TRBD2. Looked up from germline, CDR1 is SGHRS and CDR2 is YFSETQ. This CDR3 is 15 amino acids long. The junction had 7 bases not matched to a gene; V was cut back by 4 bases and J by 5 bases. DNA of the CDR3: TGCGCCAGCAGCGGATGGGGGACTAGCAACAATGAGCAGTTCTTC. Protein sequence: CASSGWGTSNNEQFF.

This clonotype has at least ten counts. This chain links TRBV7-2 with TRBJ1-1; D gene ambiguous. This CDR3 spans 16 amino acids. The V end lost 5 bases, the J end lost 3 bases, and 19 bases lay between the germline ends. Germline CDR1 and CDR2: SGHTA and FQGNSA. CDR3 bases: TGTGCCAGCAGCCGAGGCGGGAGGTTAGGCGACACTGAAGCTTTCTTT. This codes for CASSRGGRLGDTEAFF.

There are many counts of this clonotype. The rearrangement links TRBV20-1 to TRBJ1-4; D is uncertain. CDR1 is DFQATT and CDR2 is SNEGSKA in the germline V gene (reference sequence). This CDR3 region has 14 residues. The ends were cut back, 5 bases at V and 0 bases at J, with 10 bases in the middle. The CDR3 DNA reads as TGCAGTGCTCTTAGGCCGCCAACTAATGAAAAACTGTTTTTT. It translates to CSALRPPTNEKLFF.

This rearrangement joins TRBV3-1 to TRBJ1-2; D gene ambiguous. The germline V gene encodes CDR1 LGHDT and CDR2 YNNKEL (reference sequence). Trimming removed 0 bases from V and 5 bases from J, with 1 base in between. CDR3 length equals 11 residues. CDR3 nucleotide sequence: TGTGCCAGCAGCCAAGAGTATGGCTACACCTTC. Translation: CASSQEYGYTF.